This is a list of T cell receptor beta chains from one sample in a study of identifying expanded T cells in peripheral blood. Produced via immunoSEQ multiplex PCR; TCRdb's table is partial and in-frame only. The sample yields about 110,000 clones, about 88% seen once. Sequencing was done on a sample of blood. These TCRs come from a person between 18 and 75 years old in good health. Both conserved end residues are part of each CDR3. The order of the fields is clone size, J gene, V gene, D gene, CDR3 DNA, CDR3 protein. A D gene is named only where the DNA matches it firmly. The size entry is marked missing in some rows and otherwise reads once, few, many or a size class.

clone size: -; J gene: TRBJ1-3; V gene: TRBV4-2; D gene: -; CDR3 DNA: TGTGCCAGCAGCGAAACAGGCCGTTCTGGAAACACCATATATTTT; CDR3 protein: CASSETGRSGNTIYF
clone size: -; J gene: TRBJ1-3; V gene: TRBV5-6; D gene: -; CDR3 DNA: TGTGCCAGCAGGACCACGGACGGCCGCTCTGGAAACACCATATATTTT; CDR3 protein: CASRTTDGRSGNTIYF
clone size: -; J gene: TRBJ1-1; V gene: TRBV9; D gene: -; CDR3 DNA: TGTGCCAGCAGCGTAGGAGAGGGCCCGAACACTGAAGCTTTCTTT; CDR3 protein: CASSVGEGPNTEAFF
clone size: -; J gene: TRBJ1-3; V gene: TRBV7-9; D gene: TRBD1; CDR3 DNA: TGTGCCAGCAGCTCAGGGGGGCAAAACACCATATATTTT; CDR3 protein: CASSSGGQNTIYF
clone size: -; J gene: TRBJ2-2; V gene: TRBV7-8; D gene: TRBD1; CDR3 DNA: TGTGCTAGCAGCTCTAGACAGGGCCCGAACACCGGGGAGCTGTTTTTT; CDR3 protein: CASSSRQGPNTGELFF
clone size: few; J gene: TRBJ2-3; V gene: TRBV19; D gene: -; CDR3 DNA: TGTGCCAGTAGTGGGTTCCTCCATAAGGATACGCAGTATTTT; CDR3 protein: CASSGFLHKDTQYF
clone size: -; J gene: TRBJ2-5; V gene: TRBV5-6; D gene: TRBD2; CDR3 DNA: TGTGCCAGCAGCTTACTAGCGGGGGTAGAGACCCAGTACTTC; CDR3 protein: CASSLLAGVETQYF
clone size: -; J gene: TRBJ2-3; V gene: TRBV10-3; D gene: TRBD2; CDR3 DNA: TGTGCCACGGCTAGCGGGAGGGGCACAGATACGCAGTATTTT; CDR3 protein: CATASGRGTDTQYF
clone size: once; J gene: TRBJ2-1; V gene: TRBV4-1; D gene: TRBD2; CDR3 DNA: TGCGCCAGCAGCCAAGGGGGGAGCGGGAGCTCCTACAATGAGCAGTTCTTC; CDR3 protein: CASSQGGSGSSYNEQFF
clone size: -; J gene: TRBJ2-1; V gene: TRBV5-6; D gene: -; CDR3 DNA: TGTGCCAGCAGCTTGTCCCATGAGCAGTTCTTC; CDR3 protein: CASSLSHEQFF
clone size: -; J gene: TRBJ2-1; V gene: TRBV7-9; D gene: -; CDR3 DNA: TGTGCCAGCAGCTTAGCCGGAGCTAGCAGGGATGAGCAGTTCTTC; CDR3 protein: CASSLAGASRDEQFF
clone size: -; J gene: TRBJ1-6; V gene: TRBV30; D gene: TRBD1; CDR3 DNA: TGTGCCTGGAGTGTCCAGGGGGCTCGTTCACCCCTCCACTTT; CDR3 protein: CAWSVQGARSPLHF
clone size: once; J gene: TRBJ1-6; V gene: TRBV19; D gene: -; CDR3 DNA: TGTGCCAGTAGTAGTTCGGGACTCCACTTT; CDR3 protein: CASSSSGLHF
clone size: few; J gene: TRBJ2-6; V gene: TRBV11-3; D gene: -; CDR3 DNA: TGTGCCAGCAGCTTAGGAGGGGAAGGGGCCAACGTCCTGACTTTC; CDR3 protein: CASSLGGEGANVLTF
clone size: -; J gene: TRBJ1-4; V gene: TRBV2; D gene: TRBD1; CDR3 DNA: TGTGCCAGTCGACAGGGGGCAACTAATGAAAAACTGTTTTTT; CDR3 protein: CASRQGATNEKLFF
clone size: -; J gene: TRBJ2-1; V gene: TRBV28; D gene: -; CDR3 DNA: TGTGCCAGCAGTTCCCCAGAAAGGAGGCCTCACAATGAGCAGTTCTTC; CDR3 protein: CASSSPERRPHNEQFF
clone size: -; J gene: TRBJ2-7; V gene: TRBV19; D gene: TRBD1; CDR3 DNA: TGTGCCAGTAGTATACAGGGGGCCTACTACGAGCAGTACTTC; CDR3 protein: CASSIQGAYYEQYF
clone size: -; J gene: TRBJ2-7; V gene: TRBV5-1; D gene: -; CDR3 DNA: TGCGCCAGCAGCTCGGCAGGATCATCCTACGAGCAGTACTTC; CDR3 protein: CASSSAGSSYEQYF
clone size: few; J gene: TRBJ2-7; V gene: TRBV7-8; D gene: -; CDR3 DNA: TGTGCCAGCAGCTACTCGGGTGGGAACGAGCAGTACTTC; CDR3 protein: CASSYSGGNEQYF
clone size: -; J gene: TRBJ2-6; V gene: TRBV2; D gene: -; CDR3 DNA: TGTGCCAGCAGTGATGACTCTGGGGCCAACGTCCTGACTTTC; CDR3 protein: CASSDDSGANVLTF
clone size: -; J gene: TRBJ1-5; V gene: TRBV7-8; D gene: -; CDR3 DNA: TGTGCCAGCAGCTTATCAGGAAACAATCAGCCCCAGCATTTT; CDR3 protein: CASSLSGNNQPQHF
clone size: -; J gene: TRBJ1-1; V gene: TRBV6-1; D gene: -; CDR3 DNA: TGTGCCAGCAGTTATACGGCGAACACTGAAGCTTTCTTT; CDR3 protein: CASSYTANTEAFF
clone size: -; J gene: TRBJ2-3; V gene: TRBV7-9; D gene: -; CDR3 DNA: TGTGCCAGCAGCTTAGGCCAGGCCGCAGATACGCAGTATTTT; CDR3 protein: CASSLGQAADTQYF
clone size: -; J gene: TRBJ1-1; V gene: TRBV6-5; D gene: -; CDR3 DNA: TGTGCCAGCAGTAGACCTGAAGCTTTCTTT; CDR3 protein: CASSRPEAFF
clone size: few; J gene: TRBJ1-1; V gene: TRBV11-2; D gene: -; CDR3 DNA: TGTGCCAGCAGCTTAGGCCCGGACGGTGAAGCTTTCTTT; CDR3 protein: CASSLGPDGEAFF
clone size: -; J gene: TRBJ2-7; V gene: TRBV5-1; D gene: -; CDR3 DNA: TGCGCCAGCAGCTTGAGAACAGGGGCGGGGGTACGAGAGCAGTACTTC; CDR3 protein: CASSLRTGAGVREQYF
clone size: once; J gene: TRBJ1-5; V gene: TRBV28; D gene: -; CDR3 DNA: TGTGCCAGCATTACGGACGGGGCGTTGGGCAATCAGCCCCAGCATTTT; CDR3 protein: CASITDGALGNQPQHF
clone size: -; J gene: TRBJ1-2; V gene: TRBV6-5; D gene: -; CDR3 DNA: TGTGCCAGCAGTTATTCCACGCGATTGCACTATGGCTACACCTTC; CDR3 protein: CASSYSTRLHYGYTF
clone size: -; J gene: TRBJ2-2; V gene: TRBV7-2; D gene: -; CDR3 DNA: TGTGCCAGCAGCTTGAGTGGCGCCGGGGAGCTGTTTTTT; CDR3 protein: CASSLSGAGELFF
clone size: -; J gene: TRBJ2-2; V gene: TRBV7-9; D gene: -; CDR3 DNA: TGTGCCAGCAGCCCGAGTGAGTCACACACCGGGGAGCTGTTTTTT; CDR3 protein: CASSPSESHTGELFF
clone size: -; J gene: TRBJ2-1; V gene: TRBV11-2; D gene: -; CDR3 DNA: TGTGCCAGCAGCTTGGGCAGGGATTACAATGAGCAGTTCTTC; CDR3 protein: CASSLGRDYNEQFF